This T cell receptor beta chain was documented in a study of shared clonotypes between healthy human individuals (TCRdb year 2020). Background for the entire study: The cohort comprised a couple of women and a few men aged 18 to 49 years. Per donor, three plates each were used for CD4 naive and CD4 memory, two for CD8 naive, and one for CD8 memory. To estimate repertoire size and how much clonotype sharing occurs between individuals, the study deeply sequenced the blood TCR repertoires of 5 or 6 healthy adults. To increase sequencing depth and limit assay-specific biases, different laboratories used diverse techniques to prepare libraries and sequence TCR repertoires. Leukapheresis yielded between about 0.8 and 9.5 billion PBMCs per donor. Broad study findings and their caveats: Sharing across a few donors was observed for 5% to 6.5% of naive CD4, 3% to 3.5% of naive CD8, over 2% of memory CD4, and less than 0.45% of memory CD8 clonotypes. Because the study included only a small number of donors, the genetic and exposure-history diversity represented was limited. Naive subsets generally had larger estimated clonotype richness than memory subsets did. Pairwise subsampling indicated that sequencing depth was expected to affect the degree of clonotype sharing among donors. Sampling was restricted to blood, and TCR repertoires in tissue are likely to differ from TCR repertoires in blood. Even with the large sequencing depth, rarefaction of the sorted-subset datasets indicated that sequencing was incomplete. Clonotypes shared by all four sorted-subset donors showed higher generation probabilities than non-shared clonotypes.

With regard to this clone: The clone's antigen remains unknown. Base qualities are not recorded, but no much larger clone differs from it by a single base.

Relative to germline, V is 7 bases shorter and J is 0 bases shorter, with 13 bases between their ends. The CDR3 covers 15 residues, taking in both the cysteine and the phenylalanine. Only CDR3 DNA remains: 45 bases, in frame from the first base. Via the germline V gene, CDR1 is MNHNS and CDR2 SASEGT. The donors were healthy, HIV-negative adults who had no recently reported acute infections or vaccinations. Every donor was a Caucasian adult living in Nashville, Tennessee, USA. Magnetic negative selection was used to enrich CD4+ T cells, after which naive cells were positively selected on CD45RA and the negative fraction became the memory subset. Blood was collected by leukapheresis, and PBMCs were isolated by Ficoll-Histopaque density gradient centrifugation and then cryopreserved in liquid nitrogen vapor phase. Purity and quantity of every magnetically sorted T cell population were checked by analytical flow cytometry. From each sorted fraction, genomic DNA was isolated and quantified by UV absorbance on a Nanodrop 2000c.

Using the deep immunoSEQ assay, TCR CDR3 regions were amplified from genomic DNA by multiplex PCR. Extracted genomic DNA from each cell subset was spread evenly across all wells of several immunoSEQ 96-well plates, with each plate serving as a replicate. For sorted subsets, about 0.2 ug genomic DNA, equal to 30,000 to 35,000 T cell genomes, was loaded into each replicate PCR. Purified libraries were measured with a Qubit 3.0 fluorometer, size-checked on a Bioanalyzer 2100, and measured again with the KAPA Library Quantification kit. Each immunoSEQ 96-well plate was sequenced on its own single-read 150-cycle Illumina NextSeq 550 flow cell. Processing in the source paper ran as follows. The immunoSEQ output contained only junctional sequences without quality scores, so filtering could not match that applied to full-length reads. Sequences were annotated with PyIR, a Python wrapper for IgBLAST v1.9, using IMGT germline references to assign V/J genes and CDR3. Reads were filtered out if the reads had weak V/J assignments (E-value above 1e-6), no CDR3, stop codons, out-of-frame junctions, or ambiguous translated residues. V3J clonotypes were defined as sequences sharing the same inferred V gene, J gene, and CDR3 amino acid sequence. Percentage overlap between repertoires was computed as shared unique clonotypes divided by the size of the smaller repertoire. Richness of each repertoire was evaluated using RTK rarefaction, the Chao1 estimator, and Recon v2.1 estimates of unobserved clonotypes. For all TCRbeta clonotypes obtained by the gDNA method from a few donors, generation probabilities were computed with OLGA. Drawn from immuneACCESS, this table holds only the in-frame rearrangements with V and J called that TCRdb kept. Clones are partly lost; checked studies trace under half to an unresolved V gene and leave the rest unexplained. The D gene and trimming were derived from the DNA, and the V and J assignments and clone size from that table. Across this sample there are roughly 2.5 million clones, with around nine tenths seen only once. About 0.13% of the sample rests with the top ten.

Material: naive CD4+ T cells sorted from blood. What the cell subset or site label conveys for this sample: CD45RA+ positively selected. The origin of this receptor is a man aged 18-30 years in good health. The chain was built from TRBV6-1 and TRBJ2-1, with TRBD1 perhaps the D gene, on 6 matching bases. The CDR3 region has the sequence CASTGTGSSYNEQFF. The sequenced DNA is TGTGCCAGCACTGGAACAGGGAGCTCCTACAATGAGCAGTTCTTC.